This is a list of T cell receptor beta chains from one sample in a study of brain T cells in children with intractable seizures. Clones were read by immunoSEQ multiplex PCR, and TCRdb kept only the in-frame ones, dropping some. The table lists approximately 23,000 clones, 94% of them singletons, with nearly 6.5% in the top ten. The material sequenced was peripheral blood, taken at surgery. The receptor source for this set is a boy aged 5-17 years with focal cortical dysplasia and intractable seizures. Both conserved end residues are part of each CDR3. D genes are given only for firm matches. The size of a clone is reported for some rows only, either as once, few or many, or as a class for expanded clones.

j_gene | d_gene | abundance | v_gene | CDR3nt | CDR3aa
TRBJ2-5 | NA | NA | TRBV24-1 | TGTGCCACCAGTCGGCAGGGCGAGACCCAGTACTTC | CATSRQGETQYF
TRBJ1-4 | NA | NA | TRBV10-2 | TGCGCCAGCACCATGCCCCCTAATGAAAAACTGTTTTTT | CASTMPPNEKLFF
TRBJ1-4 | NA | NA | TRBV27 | TGTGCCAGCAGTTTACGAGGGCTGACTAATGAAAAACTGTTTTTT | CASSLRGLTNEKLFF
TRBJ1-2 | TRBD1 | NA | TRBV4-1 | TGCGCCAGCAGCCAAGGGGCGGGACAGGGGGCGCGGTTGGATGGCTACACCTTC | CASSQGAGQGARLDGYTF
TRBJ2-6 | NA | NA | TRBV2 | TGTGCCAGCAAACTCTCTGGGGCCAACGTCCTGACTTTC | CASKLSGANVLTF
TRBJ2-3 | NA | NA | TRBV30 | TGTGCCTGGAGGGATCAGTACAGGAAAAGCACAGATACGCAGTATTTT | CAWRDQYRKSTDTQYF
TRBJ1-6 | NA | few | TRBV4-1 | TGCGCCAGCAGCCAAGCACCCATGGGGGCTGATTCACCCCTCCACTTT | CASSQAPMGADSPLHF
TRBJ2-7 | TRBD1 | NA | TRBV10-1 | TGCGCCAGCAGTGAAGACAGGGGAAGCGACGAGCAGTACTTC | CASSEDRGSDEQYF
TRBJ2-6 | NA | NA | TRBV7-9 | TGTGCCAGCTCCCCAGCCCGGAATTCTGGGGCCAACGTCCTGACTTTC | CASSPARNSGANVLTF
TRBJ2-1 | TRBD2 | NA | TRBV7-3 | TGTGCCAGCAGCTTATTTGCGGGGGTTAACAATGAGCAGTTCTTC | CASSLFAGVNNEQFF
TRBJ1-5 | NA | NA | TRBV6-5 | TGTGCCAGCAGGTTGGGCTCGGGGCAGCCCCAGCATTTT | CASRLGSGQPQHF
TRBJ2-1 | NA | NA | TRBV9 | TGTGCCAGCAGCATTAGCCGGGGGGAGCAGTTCTTC | CASSISRGEQFF
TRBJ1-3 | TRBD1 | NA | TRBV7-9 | TGTGCCAGCAGCCCTTGGAAAGAGGGGGCAGTTGGAAACACCATATATTTT | CASSPWKEGAVGNTIYF
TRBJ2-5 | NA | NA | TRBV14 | TGTGCCAGCAGCCAAGCTGGATGGGGCCGAGAGACCCAGTACTTC | CASSQAGWGRETQYF
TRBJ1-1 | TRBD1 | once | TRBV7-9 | TGTGCCAGCAGCGGAGGGGACAGGGCGGACGGTACTGAAGCTTTCTTT | CASSGGDRADGTEAFF
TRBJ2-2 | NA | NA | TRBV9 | TGTGCCAGCAGCGTAGGGAGGGGGCGCAGCACCGGGGAGCTGTTTTTT | CASSVGRGRSTGELFF
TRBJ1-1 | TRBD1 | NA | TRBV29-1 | TGCAGCGTTCAGACAGGGATACTAAGGGGGACTGAAGCTTTCTTT | CSVQTGILRGTEAFF
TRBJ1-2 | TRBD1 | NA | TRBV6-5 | TGTGCCAGCAGTTACTCGACAGGGGATATAGGTGGCTACACCTTC | CASSYSTGDIGGYTF
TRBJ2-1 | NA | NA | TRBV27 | TGTGCCAGCAGTTTATCTCTGGATCCAGCGCGAGTGGGGAATGAGCAGTTCTTC | CASSLSLDPARVGNEQFF
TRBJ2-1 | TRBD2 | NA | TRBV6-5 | TGTGCCAGCAGCCCGACTAGCGGGGGCCAATCTGAGCAGTTCTTC | CASSPTSGGQSEQFF
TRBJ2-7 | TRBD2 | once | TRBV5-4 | TGTGCCAGCAGACCCGCCCCTAGCGGCGACTACGAGCAGTACTTC | CASRPAPSGDYEQYF
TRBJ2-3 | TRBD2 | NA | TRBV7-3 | TGTGCCAGCAGCTTACAGACCGGGACTAGCGGGAGTCGCACAGATACGCAGTATTTT | CASSLQTGTSGSRTDTQYF